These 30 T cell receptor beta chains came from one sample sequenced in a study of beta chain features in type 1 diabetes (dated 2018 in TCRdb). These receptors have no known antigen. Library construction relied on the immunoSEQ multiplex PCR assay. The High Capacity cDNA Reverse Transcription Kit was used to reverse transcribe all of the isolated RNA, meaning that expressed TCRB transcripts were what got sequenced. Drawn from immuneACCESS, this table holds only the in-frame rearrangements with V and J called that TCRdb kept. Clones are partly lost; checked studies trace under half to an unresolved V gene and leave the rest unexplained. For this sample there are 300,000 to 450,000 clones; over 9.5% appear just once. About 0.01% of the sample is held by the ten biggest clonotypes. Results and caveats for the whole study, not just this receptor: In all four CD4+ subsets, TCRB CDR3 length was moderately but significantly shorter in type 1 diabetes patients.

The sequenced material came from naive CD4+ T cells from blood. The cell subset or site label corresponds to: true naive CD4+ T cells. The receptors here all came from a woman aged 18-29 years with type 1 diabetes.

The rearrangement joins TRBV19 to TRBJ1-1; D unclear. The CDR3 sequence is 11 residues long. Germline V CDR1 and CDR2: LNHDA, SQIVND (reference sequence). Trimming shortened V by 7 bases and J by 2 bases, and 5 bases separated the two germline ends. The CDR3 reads CASTENTEAFF. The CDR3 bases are TGTGCCAGTACAGAAAACACTGAAGCTTTCTTT.

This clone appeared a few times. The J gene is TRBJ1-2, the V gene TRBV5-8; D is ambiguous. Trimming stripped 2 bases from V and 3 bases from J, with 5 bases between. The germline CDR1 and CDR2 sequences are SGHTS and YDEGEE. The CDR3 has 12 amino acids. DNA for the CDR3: TGTGCCAGCAGCTTTCGGGACTATGGCTACACCTTC. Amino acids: CASSFRDYGYTF.

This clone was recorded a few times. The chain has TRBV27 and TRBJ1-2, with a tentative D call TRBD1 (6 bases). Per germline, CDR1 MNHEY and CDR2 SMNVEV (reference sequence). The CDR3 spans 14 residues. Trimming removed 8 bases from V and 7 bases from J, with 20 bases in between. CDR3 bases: TGTGCCAGCTCTCCTCCGCCAGGGGTCGGTGGCTACACCTTC. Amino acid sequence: CASSPPPGVGGYTF.

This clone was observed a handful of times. DNA for the CDR3: TGCGCCAGCAGCCAAGTCCCGGGACAGGGGGGATCTGGCTACACCTTC. Residues: CASSQVPGQGGSGYTF. V usage is TRBV4-1 and J usage is TRBJ1-2; 11 bases fit TRBD1. The germline V gene has CDR1 MGHRA and CDR2 YSYEKL. The CDR3 is 16 amino acids. Trimming at V came to 1 base and at J to 7 bases, leaving 8 bases not matched to a gene.

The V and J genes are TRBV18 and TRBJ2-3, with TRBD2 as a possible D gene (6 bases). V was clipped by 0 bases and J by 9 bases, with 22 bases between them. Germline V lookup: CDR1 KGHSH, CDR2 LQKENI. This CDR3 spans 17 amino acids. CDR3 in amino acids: CASSPPNALATSVTQYF. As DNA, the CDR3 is TGTGCCAGCTCACCACCGAACGCACTAGCAACCTCAGTCACGCAGTATTTT.

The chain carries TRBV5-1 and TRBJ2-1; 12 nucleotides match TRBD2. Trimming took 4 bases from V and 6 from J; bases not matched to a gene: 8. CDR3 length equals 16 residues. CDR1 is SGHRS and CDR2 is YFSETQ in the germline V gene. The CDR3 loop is CASSRRLAGVFNEQFF. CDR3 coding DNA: TGCGCCAGCAGCCGGAGACTAGCGGGGGTTTTCAATGAGCAGTTCTTC. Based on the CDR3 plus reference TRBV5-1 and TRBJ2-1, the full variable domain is KAGVTQTPRYLIKTRGQQVTLSCSPISGHRSVSWYQQTPGQGLQFLFEYFSETQRNKGNFPGRFSGRQFSNSRSEMNVSTLELGDSALYLCASSRRLAGVFNEQFFGPGTRLTVL.

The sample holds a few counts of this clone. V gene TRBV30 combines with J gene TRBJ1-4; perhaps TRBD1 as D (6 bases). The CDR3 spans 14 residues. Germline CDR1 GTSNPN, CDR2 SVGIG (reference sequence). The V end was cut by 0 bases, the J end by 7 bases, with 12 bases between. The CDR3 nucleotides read TGTGCCTGGAGTGTGGGGGGGCCCGGTGAAAAACTGTTTTTT. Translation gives CAWSVGGPGEKLFF.

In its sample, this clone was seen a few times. CDR3: CSAPLTGYNTF. In DNA form, the CDR3 reads TGCAGTGCCCCCTTGACAGGGTATAACACCTTC. The rearrangement uses TRBV20-1 and TRBJ1-2; TRBD1 matches 7 bases. Germline V gene lookup returns CDR1 DFQATT and CDR2 SNEGSKA (reference sequence). The CDR3 spans 11 residues. Losses at the gene ends were 6 bases for V and 12 bases for J; bases not matched to a gene: 10.

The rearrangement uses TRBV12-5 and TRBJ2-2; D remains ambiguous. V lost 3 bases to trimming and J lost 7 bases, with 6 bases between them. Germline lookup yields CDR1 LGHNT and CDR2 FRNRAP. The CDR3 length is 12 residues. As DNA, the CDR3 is TGTGCTAGTGGTTTTCTTTTCGGGGAGCTGTTTTTT. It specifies CASGFLFGELFF.

The CDR3 loop reads CASSQVRGGDTQYF. Written as DNA, the CDR3 is TGCGCCAGCAGCCAAGTCCGGGGAGGCGATACGCAGTATTTT. The gene calls are TRBV4-1 and TRBJ2-3; a weak D match, TRBD2 (6 bases). Trimming cost V 1 base and J 6 bases, with 11 bases left between them. The CDR3 extends over 14 amino acids. The germline V gene has CDR1 MGHRA and CDR2 YSYEKL.

CDR3 coding DNA: TGCAGCGTTGCCCTGACAGGAGATAGCAATCAGCCCCAGCATTTT. Its translation: CSVALTGDSNQPQHF. The chain has TRBV29-1 and TRBJ1-5; a possible D gene is TRBD1 (6 bases). The V end was cut by 4 bases, the J end by 0 bases, with 13 bases between. Germline V gene lookup returns CDR1 SQVTM and CDR2 ANQGSEA. This CDR3 region has 15 residues.

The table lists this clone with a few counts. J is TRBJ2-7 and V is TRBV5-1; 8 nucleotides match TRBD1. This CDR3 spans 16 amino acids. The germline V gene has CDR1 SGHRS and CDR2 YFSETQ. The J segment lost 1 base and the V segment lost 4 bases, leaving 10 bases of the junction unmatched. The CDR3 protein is CASSPAAGGKSYEQYF. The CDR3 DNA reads TGCGCCAGCAGCCCGGCAGCAGGGGGCAAATCCTACGAGCAGTACTTC.

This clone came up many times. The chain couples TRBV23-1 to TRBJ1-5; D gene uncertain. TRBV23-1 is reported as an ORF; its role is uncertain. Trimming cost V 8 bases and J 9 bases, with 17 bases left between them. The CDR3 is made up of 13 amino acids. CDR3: CASGRAGIWPQHF. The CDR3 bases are TGCGCCAGCGGTAGAGCAGGAATATGGCCCCAGCATTTT.

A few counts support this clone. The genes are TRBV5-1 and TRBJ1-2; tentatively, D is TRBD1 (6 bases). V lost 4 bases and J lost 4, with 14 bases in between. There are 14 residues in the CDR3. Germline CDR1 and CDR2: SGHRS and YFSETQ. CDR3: CASSASGESYGYTF. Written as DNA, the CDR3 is TGCGCCAGCAGCGCTTCAGGGGAAAGCTATGGCTACACCTTC. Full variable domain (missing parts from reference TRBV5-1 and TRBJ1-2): KAGVTQTPRYLIKTRGQQVTLSCSPISGHRSVSWYQQTPGQGLQFLFEYFSETQRNKGNFPGRFSGRQFSNSRSEMNVSTLELGDSALYLCASSASGESYGYTFGSGTRLTVV.

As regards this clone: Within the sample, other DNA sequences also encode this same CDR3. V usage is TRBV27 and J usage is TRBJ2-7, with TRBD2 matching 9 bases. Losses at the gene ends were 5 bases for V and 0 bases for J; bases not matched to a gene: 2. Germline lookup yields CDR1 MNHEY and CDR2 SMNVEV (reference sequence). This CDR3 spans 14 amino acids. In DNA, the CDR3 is TGTGCCAGCAGTCTAGCGGGAAGCTCCTACGAGCAGTACTTC. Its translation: CASSLAGSSYEQYF.

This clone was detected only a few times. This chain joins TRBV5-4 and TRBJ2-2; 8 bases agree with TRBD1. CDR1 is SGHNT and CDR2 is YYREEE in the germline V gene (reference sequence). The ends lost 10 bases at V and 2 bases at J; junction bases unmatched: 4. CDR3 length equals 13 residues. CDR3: CAGSGGNTGELFF. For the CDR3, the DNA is TGTGCCGGGTCAGGGGGCAACACCGGGGAGCTGTTTTTT.

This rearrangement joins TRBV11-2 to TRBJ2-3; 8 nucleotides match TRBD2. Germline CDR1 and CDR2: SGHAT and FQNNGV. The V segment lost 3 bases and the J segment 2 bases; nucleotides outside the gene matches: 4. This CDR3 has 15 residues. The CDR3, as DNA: TGTGCCAGCAGCTTGAGACTAGCGACCACAGATACGCAGTATTTT. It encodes CASSLRLATTDTQYF.

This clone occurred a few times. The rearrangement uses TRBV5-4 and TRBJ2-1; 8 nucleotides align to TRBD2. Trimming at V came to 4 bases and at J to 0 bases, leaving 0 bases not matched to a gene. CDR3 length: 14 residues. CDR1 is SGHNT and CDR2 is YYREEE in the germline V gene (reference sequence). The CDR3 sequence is CASSGTSSYNEQFF. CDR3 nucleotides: TGTGCCAGCAGCGGGACTAGCTCCTACAATGAGCAGTTCTTC.

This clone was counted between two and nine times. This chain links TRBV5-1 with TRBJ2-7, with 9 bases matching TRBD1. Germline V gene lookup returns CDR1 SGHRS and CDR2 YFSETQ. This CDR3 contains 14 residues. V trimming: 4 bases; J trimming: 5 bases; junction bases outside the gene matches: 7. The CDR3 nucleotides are TGCGCCAGCAGCCCCCCACAGGGGGCTAACGAGCAGTACTTC. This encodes CASSPPQGANEQYF.

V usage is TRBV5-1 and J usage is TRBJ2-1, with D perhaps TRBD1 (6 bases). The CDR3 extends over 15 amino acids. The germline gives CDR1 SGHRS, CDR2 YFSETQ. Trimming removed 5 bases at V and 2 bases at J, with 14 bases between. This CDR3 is CASRGAGATYNEQFF. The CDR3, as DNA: TGCGCCAGCAGGGGGGCAGGGGCCACCTACAATGAGCAGTTCTTC.

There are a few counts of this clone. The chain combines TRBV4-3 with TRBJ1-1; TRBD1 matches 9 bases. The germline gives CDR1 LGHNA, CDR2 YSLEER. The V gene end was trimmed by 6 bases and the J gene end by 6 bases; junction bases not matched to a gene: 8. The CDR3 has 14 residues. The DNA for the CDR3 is TGCGCCAGCAGTATGACAGGGGGGGAGGCTGAAGCTTTCTTT. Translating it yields CASSMTGGEAEAFF.

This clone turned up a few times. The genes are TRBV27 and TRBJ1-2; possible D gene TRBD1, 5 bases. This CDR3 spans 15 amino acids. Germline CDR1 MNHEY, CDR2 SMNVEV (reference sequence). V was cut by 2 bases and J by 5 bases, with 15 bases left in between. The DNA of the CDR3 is TGTGCCAGCAGTTTAGGGGCAGGGAAGGGGTATGGCTACACCTTC. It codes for CASSLGAGKGYGYTF.

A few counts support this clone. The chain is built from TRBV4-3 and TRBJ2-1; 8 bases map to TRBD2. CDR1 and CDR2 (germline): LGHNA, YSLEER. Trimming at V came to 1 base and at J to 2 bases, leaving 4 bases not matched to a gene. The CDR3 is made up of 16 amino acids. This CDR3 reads CASSQVSGITYNEQFF. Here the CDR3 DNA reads TGCGCCAGCAGCCAAGTTAGCGGGATCACCTACAATGAGCAGTTCTTC.

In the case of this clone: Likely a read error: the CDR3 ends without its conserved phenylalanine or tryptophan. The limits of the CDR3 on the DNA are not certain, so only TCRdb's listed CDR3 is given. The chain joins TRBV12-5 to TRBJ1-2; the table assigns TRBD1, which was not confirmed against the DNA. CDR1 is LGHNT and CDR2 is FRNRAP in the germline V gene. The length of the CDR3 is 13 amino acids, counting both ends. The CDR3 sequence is CASGFVGSSTAPT.

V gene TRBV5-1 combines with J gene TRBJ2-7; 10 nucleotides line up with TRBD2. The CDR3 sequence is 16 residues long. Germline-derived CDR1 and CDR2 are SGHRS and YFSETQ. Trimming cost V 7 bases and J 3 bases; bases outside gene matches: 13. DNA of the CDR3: TGCGCCAGCCAGTTGGGAAAGACTAGCGGGCTCTACGAGCAGTACTTC. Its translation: CASQLGKTSGLYEQYF.

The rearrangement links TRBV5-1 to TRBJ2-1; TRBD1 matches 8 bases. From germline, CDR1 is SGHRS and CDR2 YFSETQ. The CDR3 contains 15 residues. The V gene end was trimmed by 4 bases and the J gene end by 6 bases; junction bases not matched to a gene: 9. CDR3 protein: CASSGQGRPPNEQFF. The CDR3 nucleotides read TGCGCCAGCAGCGGACAGGGAAGGCCCCCCAATGAGCAGTTCTTC.

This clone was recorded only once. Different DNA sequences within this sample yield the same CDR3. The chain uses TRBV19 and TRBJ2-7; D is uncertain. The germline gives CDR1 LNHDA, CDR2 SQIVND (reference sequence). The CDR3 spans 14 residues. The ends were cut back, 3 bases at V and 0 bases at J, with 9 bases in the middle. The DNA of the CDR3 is TGTGCCAGTAGTATCCGCGAAAGCTCCTACGAGCAGTACTTC. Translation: CASSIRESSYEQYF.

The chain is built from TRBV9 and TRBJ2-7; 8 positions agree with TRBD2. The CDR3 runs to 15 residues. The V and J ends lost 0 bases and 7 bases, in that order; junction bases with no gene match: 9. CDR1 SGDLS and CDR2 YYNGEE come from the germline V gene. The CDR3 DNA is TGTGCCAGCAGCGTAGCCACGGGAGGGCCTGGGGAGCAGTACTTC. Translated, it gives CASSVATGGPGEQYF.

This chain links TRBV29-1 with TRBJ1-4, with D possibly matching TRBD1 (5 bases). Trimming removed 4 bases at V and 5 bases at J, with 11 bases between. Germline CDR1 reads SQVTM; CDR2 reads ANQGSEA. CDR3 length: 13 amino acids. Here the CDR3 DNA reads TGCAGCGTTGGTTCAGGGCAGAATGAAAAACTGTTTTTT. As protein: CSVGSGQNEKLFF.

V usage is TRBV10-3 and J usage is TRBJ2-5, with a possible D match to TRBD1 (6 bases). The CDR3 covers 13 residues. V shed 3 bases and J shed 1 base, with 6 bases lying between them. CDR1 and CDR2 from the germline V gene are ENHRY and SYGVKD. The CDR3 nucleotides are TGTGCCATCAGTGACAGGGGCCAAGAGACCCAGTACTTC. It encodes CAISDRGQETQYF.